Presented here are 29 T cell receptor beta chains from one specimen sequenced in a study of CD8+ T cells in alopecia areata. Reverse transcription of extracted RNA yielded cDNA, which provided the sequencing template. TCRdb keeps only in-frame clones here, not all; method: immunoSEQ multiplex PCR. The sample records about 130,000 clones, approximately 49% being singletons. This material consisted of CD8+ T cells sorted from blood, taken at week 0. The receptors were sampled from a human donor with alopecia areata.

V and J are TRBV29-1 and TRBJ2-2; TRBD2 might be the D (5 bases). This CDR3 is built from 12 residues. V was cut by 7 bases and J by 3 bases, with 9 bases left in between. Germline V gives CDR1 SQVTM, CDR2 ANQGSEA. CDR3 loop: CSGHGDTGELFF. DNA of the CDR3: TGCAGCGGCCACGGGGACACCGGGGAGCTGTTTTTT.

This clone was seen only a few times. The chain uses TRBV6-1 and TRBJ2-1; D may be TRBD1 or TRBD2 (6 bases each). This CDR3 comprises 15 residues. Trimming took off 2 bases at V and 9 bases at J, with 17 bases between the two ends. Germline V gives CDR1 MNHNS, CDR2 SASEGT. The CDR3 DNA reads TGTGCCAGCAGTGAACAGAGGGGGGTTAAGGTTGAGCAGTTCTTC. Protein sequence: CASSEQRGVKVEQFF.

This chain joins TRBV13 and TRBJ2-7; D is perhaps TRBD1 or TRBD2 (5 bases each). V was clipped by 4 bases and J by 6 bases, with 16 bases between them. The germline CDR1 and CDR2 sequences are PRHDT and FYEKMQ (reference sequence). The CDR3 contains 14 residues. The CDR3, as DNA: TGTGCCAGCAGCTCTCGGGCGAATGGGGGCGAGCAGTACTTC. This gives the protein CASSSRANGGEQYF.

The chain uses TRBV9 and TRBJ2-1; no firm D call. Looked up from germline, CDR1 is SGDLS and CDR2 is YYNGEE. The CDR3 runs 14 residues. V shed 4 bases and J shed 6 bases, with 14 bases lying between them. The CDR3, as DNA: TGTGCCAGCAGCTTCAGTAACTGGGCCAATGAGCAGTTCTTC. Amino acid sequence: CASSFSNWANEQFF.

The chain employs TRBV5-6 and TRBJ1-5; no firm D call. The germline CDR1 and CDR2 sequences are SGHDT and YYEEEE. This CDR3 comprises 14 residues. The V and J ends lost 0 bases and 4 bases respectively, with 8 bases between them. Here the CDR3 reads CASSLGLTNQPQHF. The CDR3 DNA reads TGTGCCAGCAGCTTGGGGCTCACTAATCAGCCCCAGCATTTT.

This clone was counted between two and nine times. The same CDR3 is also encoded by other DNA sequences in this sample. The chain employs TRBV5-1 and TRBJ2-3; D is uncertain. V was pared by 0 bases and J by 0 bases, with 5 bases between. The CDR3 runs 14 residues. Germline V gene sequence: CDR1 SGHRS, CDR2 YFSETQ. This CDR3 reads CASSLDGSTDTQYF. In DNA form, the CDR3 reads TGCGCCAGCAGCTTGGACGGTAGCACAGATACGCAGTATTTT.

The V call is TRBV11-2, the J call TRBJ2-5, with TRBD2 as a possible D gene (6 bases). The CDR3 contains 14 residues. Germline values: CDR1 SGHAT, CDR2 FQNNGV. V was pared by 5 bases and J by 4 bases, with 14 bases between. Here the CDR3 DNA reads TGTGCCAGCAGCCCGGCGGGTAGCGGAGAGACCCAGTACTTC. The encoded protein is CASSPAGSGETQYF.

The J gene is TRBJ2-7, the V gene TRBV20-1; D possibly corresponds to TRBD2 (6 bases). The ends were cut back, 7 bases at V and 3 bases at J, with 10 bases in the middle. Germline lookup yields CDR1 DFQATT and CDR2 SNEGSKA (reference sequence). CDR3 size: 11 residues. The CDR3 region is CSVLGGYEQYF. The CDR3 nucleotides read TGCAGTGTCCTCGGGGGCTACGAGCAGTACTTC.

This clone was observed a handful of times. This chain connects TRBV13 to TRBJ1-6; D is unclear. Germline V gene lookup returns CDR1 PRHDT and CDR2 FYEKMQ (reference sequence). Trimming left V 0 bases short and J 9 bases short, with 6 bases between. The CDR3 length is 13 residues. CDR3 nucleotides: TGTGCCAGCAGCTTAGGGGTTGGTTCACCCCTCCACTTT. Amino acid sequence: CASSLGVGSPLHF. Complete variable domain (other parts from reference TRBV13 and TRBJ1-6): AAGVIQSPRHLIKEKRETATLKCYPIPRHDTVYWYQQGPGQDPQFLISFYEKMQSDKGSIPDRFSAQQFSDYHSELNMSSLELGDSALYFCASSLGVGSPLHFGNGTRLTVT.

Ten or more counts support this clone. CDR3 bases: TGCGCCAGCAGCCAACACTCCGGGACAGGGAGCGAGACCCAGTACTTC. It translates to CASSQHSGTGSETQYF. The V and J genes are TRBV4-3 and TRBJ2-5; TRBD1 matches at 9 bases. CDR1 and CDR2 from the germline V gene are LGHNA and YSLEER. With V trimmed by 2 bases and J by 5 bases, 9 bases remained unmatched. There are 16 residues in the CDR3.

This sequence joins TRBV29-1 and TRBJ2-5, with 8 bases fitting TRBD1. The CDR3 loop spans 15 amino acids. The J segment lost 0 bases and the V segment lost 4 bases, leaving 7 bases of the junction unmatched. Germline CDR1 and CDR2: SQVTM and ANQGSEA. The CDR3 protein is CSVARTGSHQETQYF. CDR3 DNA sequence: TGCAGCGTTGCCCGGACAGGGAGTCACCAAGAGACCCAGTACTTC.

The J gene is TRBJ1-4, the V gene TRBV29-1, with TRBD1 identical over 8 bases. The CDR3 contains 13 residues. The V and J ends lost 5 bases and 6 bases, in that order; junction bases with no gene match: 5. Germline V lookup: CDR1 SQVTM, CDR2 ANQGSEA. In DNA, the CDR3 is TGCAGCGTTCCCGGACAGGGAGATGAAAAACTGTTTTTT. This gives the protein CSVPGQGDEKLFF.

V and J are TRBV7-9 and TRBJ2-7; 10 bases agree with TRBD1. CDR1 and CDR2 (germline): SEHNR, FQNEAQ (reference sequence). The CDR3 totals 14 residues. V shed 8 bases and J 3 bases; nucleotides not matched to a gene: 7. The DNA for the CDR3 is TGTGCCAGCTCGTGGGACAGGGGAGTCTACGAGCAGTACTTC. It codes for CASSWDRGVYEQYF.

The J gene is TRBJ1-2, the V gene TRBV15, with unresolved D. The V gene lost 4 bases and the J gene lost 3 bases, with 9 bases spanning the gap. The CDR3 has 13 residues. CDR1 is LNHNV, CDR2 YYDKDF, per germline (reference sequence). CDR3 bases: TGTGCCACCAGCACCGACACTGACTATGGCTACACCTTC. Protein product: CATSTDTDYGYTF.

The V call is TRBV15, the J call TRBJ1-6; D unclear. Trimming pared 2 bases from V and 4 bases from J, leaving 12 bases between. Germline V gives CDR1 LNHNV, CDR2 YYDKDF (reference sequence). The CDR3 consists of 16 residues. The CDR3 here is CATSRHSGGYNSPLHF. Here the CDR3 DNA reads TGTGCCACCAGCAGACACTCTGGCGGTTATAATTCACCCCTCCACTTT.

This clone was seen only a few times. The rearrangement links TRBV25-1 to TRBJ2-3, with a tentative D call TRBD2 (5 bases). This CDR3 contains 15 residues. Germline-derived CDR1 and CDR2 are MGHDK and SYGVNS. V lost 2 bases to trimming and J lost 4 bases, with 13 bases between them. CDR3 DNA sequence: TGTGCCAGCAGTGAACCGAGGGCCGGGCCAGATACGCAGTATTTT. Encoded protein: CASSEPRAGPDTQYF.

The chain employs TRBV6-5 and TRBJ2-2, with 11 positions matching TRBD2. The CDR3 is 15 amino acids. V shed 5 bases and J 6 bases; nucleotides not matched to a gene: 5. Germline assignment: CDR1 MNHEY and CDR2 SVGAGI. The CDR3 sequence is CASSPSGGLPGELFF. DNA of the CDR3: TGTGCCAGCAGTCCTAGCGGGGGGCTACCCGGGGAGCTGTTTTTT.

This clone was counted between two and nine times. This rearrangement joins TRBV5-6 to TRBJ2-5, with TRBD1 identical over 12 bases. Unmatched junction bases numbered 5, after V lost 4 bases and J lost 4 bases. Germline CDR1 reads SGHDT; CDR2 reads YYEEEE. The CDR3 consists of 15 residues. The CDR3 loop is CASSPGTGGAETQYF. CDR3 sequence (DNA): TGTGCCAGCAGCCCCGGGACAGGGGGCGCAGAGACCCAGTACTTC.

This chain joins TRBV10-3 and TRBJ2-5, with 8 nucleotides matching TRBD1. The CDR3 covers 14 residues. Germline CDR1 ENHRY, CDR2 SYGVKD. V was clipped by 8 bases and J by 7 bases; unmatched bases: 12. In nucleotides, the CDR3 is TGTGCCATCGGGGGGACAGGAGGTGCGGTGACCCAGTACTTC. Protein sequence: CAIGGTGGAVTQYF.

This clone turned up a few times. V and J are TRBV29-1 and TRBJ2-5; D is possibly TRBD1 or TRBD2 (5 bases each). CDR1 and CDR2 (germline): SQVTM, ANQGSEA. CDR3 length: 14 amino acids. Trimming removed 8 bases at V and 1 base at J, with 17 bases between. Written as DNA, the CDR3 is TGCAGCCTCCCGGGGACCGGCGCCCAAGAGACCCAGTACTTC. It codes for CSLPGTGAQETQYF. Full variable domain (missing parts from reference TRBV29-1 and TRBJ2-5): SAVISQKPSRDICQRGTSLTIQCQVDSQVTMMFWYRQQPGQSLTLIATANQGSEATYESGFVIDKFPISRPNLTFSTLTVSNMSPEDSSIYLCSLPGTGAQETQYFGPGTRLLVL.

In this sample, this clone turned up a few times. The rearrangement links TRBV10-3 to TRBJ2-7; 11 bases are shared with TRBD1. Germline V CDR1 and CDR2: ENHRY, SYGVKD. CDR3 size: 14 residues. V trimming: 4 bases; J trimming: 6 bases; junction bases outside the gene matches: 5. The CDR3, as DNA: TGTGCCATCAGTGCGGACAGGGGGCAGGGCGAGCAGTACTTC. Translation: CAISADRGQGEQYF.

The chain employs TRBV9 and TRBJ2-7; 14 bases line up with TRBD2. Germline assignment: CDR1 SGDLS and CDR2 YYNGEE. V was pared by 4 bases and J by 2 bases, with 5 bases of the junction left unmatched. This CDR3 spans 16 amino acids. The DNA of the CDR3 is TGTGCCAGCAGCTCAGGGACTAGCGGGGGCCCCTACGAGCAGTACTTC. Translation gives CASSSGTSGGPYEQYF.

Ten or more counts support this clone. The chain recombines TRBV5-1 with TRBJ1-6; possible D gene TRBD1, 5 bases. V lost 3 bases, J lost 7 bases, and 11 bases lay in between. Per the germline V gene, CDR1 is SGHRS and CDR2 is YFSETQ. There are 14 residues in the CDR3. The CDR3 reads CASSSGTENSPLHF. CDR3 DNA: TGCGCCAGCAGCTCCGGGACCGAAAATTCACCCCTCCACTTT. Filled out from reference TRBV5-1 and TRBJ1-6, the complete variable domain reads KAGVTQTPRYLIKTRGQQVTLSCSPISGHRSVSWYQQTPGQGLQFLFEYFSETQRNKGNFPGRFSGRQFSNSRSEMNVSTLELGDSALYLCASSSGTENSPLHFGNGTRLTVT.

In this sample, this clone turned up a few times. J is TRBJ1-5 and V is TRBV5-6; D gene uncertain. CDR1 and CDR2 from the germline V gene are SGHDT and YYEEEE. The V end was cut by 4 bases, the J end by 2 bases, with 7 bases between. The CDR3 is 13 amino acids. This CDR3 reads CASSPQRNQPQHF. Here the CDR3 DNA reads TGTGCCAGCAGCCCACAGCGCAATCAGCCCCAGCATTTT.

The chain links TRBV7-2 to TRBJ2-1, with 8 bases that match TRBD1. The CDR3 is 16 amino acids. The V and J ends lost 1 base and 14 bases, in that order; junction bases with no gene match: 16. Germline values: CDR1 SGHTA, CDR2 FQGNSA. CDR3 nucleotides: TGTGCCAGCAGCTTAGACCGACAGGGGAGTTGGGCTGTGGAGTTCTTC. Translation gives CASSLDRQGSWAVEFF.

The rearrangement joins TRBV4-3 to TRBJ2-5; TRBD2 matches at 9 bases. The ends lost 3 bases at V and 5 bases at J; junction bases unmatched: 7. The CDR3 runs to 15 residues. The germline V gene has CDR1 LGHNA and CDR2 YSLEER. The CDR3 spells CASSHIAGEGETQYF. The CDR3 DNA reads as TGCGCCAGCAGCCACATAGCGGGGGAAGGGGAGACCCAGTACTTC.

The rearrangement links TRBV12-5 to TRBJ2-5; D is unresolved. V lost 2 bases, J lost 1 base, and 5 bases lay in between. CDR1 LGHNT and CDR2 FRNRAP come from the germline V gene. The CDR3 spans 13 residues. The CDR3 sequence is CASGLKRQETQYF. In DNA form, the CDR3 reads TGTGCTAGTGGTTTGAAGCGCCAAGAGACCCAGTACTTC.

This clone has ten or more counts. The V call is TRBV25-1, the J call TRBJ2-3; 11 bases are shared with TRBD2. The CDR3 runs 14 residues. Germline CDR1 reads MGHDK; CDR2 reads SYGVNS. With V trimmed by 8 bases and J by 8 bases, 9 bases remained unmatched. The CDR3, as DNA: TGTGCCAGCCCCGGGACTAGCGGCGTTCCTACGCAGTATTTT. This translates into CASPGTSGVPTQYF.

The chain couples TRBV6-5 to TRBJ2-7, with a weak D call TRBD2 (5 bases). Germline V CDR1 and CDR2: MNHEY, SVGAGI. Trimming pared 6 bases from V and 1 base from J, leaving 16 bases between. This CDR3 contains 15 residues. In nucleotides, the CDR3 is TGTGCCAGCAGCCGCGAGGTAGGAGGTTCCTACGAGCAGTACTTC. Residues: CASSREVGGSYEQYF.